This T cell receptor beta chain stems from a study of memory CD4+ T cells and cytomegalovirus serostatus. Looking at the study overall: Of the healthy Belgian adults, 8 to 10 were CMV seropositive and about two dozen seronegative. Study results and limitations: Repertoires predicted CMV serostatus with median bootstrapped AUC of roughly 0.96.

Single viable CD3+CD4+CD8-CD45RO+ cells were sorted as the memory CD4+ T cells. After thawing, CD4+ T cells were positively selected. As to this clone: Its antigen is currently unknown.

In the source study's methods: Out-of-frame sequences were removed, leaving a few million distinct TCRbeta sequences. Using immunoSEQ multiplex PCR, the repertoire was profiled, and TCRdb retains in-frame clones only, with some absent. V, J and clone size are those of that table, while D and trimming were read from the DNA. The table lists about 46,000 clones, about three quarters of them singletons, with roughly 0.6% in the top ten. The CDR3 runs to 14 residues. Sequenced input: memory CD4+ T cells from blood. The clonotype comes from an adult in good health and CMV-seronegative. This sequence joins TRBV21-1 and TRBJ1-1. TRBV21-1 is recorded as a pseudogene. CDR3 DNA sequence: TGTGCCAGCACAGGAGAAGCTTCGAACACTGAAGCTTTCTTT. Translation gives CASTGEASNTEAFF.